The entry that follows covers one T cell receptor beta chain sequence. Its antigen is as yet unknown. Use of 60 Vbeta and 13 Jbeta primers characterized the PCR. The assay was immunoSEQ multiplex PCR, and TCRdb's table has in-frame clones only and misses some. Found here are a few hundred thousand clones, under 80% of them singletons; the top ten hold 1.5% to 2%. This specimen comes from a study of cytomegalovirus exposure and HLA in healthy donors. Points from the study as a whole: The study dropped some indistinguishable V segments, TRBV6-2 and TRBV6-3 among them. In terms of immune exposure information, only CMV serostatus was available. Per a later analysis, roughly 17,000 TCR beta sequences showed association with HLA alleles at 0.05 false discovery rate. The authors confirmed in vitro that a few CMV-associated chains were specific for CMV antigens.

Per the germline V gene, CDR1 is MNHEY and CDR2 is SMNVEV (reference sequence). This CDR3 region has 14 residues. V lost 6 bases, J lost 13 bases, and 10 bases stayed unmatched. The J gene is TRBJ1-6, the V gene TRBV27, with 9 bases lining up with TRBD1. The receptor was derived from a woman in her 30s in good health and CMV-seronegative. The sequencing input was PBMCs. Here the CDR3 reads CASRTGTGWFPLHF. The CDR3 region has the DNA TGTGCCAGCAGGACTGGGACAGGGTGGTTTCCCCTCCACTTT.